Following are 16 T cell receptor beta chains from one sample sequenced in a study of T cell responses to AZD1222 COVID-19 vaccine. Sequencing was performed with immunoSEQ multiplex PCR; in TCRdb, only in-frame clones are kept and a portion is missing. The sample includes 75,000 or so clones, 91% of them seen just once. This specimen was peripheral blood, taken 28 days after the second AZD1222 dose. These receptors all come from an adult who received the AZD1222 COVID-19 vaccine.

This chain links TRBV9 with TRBJ2-2, with 11 bases lining up with TRBD2. Looked up from germline, CDR1 is SGDLS and CDR2 is YYNGEE. The CDR3 runs 15 residues. With 1 base clipped from V and 4 bases from J, the junction kept 0 bases outside the gene matches. CDR3 DNA sequence: TGTGCCAGCAGCGTACTAGCGGGAGGCACCGGGGAGCTGTTTTTT. Amino acids: CASSVLAGGTGELFF.

The chain couples TRBV27 to TRBJ2-1; D gene unclear. The germline CDR1 and CDR2 sequences are MNHEY and SMNVEV (reference sequence). V was cut by 4 bases and J by 7 bases, with 17 bases left in between. The CDR3 spans 15 residues. The CDR3 DNA reads as TGTGCCAGCAGTTCCTCCTCGGACGTAAGAAATGAGCAGTTCTTC. Translating it yields CASSSSSDVRNEQFF.

The chain combines TRBV7-9 with TRBJ1-2; D may be TRBD1 (6 bases). This CDR3 is 18 amino acids long. Looked up from germline, CDR1 is SEHNR and CDR2 is FQNEAQ (reference sequence). V lost 1 base to trimming and J lost 1 base, with 19 bases between them. The CDR3, as DNA: TGTGCCAGCAGCTTAGACTCGAGGGGGTCCCAAGTTAACTATGGCTACACCTTC. Amino acid sequence: CASSLDSRGSQVNYGYTF. Full variable domain (outside the CDR3, taken from reference TRBV7-9 and TRBJ1-2): DTGVSQNPRHKITKRGQNVTFRCDPISEHNRLYWYRQTLGQGPEFLTYFQNEAQLEKSRLLSDRFSAERPKGSFSTLEIQRTEQGDSAMYLCASSLDSRGSQVNYGYTFGSGTRLTVV.

This rearrangement joins TRBV19 to TRBJ2-1; 8 nucleotides match TRBD2. Germline V gene lookup returns CDR1 LNHDA and CDR2 SQIVND (reference sequence). V lost 10 bases and J lost 2; bases outside the gene matches: 10. This CDR3 contains 15 residues. Here the CDR3 DNA reads TGTGCCACCAGCGTCAGCGGGAGCCCCTACAATGAGCAGTTCTTC. Its translation: CATSVSGSPYNEQFF. Full variable domain (rest looked up from reference TRBV19 and TRBJ2-1): DGGITQSPKYLFRKEGQNVTLSCEQNLNHDAMYWYRQDPGQGLRLIYYSQIVNDFQKGDIAEGYSVSREKKESFPLTVTSAQKNPTAFYLCATSVSGSPYNEQFFGPGTRLTVL.

This clone occurred once. This rearrangement joins TRBV19 to TRBJ1-5; TRBD1 agrees at 9 bases. Unmatched junction bases numbered 13, after V lost 1 base and J lost 0 bases. The CDR3 spans 20 residues. Germline CDR1 reads LNHDA; CDR2 reads SQIVND (reference sequence). CDR3 DNA: TGTGCCAGTAGTATAGTGGGTGGGACAGGGAGAATTCTTAGCAATCAGCCCCAGCATTTT. Its protein is CASSIVGGTGRILSNQPQHF.

The chain links TRBV12-3 or TRBV12-4 to TRBJ2-3; D is uncertain. This CDR3 comprises 13 residues. V gave up 4 bases and J gave up 2 bases, with 7 bases separating them. The CDR3 DNA is TGTGCCAGCAGTTCAGGATACACAGATACGCAGTATTTT. It translates to CASSSGYTDTQYF.

The chain has TRBV29-1 and TRBJ2-3, with a possible D match to TRBD1 (5 bases). Trimming shortened V by 0 bases and J by 2 bases, and 12 bases separated the two germline ends. Germline V gene data show CDR1 as SQVTM and CDR2 as ANQGSEA. The CDR3 covers 15 residues. The CDR3 nucleotides read TGCAGCGTTGAAGATCCAGGGCTTCTCACAGATACGCAGTATTTT. It translates to CSVEDPGLLTDTQYF.

The chain carries TRBV7-9 and TRBJ1-1; D remains unclear. The germline V gene encodes CDR1 SEHNR and CDR2 FQNEAQ (reference sequence). The V end was cut by 5 bases, the J end by 4 bases, with 8 bases between. There are 12 residues in the CDR3. The DNA of the CDR3 is TGTGCCAGCAGCCCGGTGGCCACTGAAGCTTTCTTT. This sequence encodes CASSPVATEAFF.

The chain employs TRBV5-1 and TRBJ2-7; 9 bases align to TRBD1. This CDR3 is built from 15 residues. In germline, CDR1 is SGHRS, CDR2 YFSETQ. With V trimmed by 2 bases and J by 0 bases, 3 bases remained unmatched. CDR3 DNA: TGCGCCAGCAGCTTCGGACAGGGGAGCTCCTACGAGCAGTACTTC. It is translated as CASSFGQGSSYEQYF.

This chain uses TRBV5-1 with TRBJ2-7; 11 bases are shared with TRBD2. Germline V gene sequence: CDR1 SGHRS, CDR2 YFSETQ. The V gene end was trimmed by 1 base and the J gene end by 5 bases; junction bases not matched to a gene: 8. The CDR3 runs 16 residues. In DNA, the CDR3 is TGCGCCAGCAGCTTGTTAACTAGCGGGAGTACCAACGAGCAGTACTTC. It translates to CASSLLTSGSTNEQYF.

The rearrangement joins TRBV11-2 to TRBJ2-1; 9 bases line up with TRBD2. In germline, CDR1 is SGHAT, CDR2 FQNNGV. This CDR3 is built from 15 residues. Unmatched junction bases numbered 3, after V lost 1 base and J lost 5 bases. CDR3 DNA sequence: TGTGCCAGCAGCTTAGTTAGCGGGAGAAACAATGAGCAGTTCTTC. Its translation: CASSLVSGRNNEQFF.

The chain has TRBV2 and TRBJ2-2, with D perhaps assigned TRBD1 or TRBD2 (6 bases each). The CDR3 sequence is 14 residues long. CDR1 SNHLY and CDR2 FYNNEI come from the germline V gene. The V gene lost 6 bases and the J gene lost 2 bases, with 10 bases spanning the gap. CDR3 loop: CASRGGQNTGELFF. CDR3 sequence (DNA): TGTGCCAGCAGGGGGGGACAAAACACCGGGGAGCTGTTTTTT.

This clone was counted between two and nine times. The chain combines TRBV15 with TRBJ2-2, with D hard to call. Trimming pared 1 base from V and 5 bases from J, leaving 8 bases between. The CDR3 is 14 residues long. CDR1 is LNHNV and CDR2 is YYDKDF in the germline V gene (reference sequence). The CDR3 here is CATSRAHETGELFF. Written as DNA, the CDR3 is TGTGCCACCAGCAGAGCTCACGAAACCGGGGAGCTGTTTTTT.

CDR3 nucleotide sequence: TGTGCCAGCAGCTCTTATGGCACAGATACGCAGTATTTT. Residues: CASSSYGTDTQYF. V and J are TRBV7-2 and TRBJ2-3, with D unclear. Germline assignment: CDR1 SGHTA and CDR2 FQGNSA. The V end was cut by 4 bases, the J end by 1 base, with 6 bases between. This CDR3 is 13 amino acids long.

V and J are TRBV7-2 and TRBJ2-7; perhaps TRBD2 as D (5 bases). CDR3 length: 16 residues. Germline loops: CDR1 SGHTA, CDR2 FQGNSA. Trimming took off 5 bases at V and 1 base at J, with 18 bases between the two ends. CDR3 in DNA: TGTGCCAGCAGCGCTCGACACCGAGGGATGTCCTACGAGCAGTACTTC. It yields the protein CASSARHRGMSYEQYF.

The J gene is TRBJ1-4, the V gene TRBV7-9, with 7 positions matching TRBD1. The germline V gene encodes CDR1 SEHNR and CDR2 FQNEAQ (reference sequence). The V segment lost 3 bases and the J segment 8 bases; nucleotides outside the gene matches: 6. The CDR3 loop spans 14 amino acids. CDR3 nucleotide sequence: TGTGCCAGCAGCTTTTCGAGGGGGCGAGAAAAACTGTTTTTT. Protein sequence: CASSFSRGREKLFF. Variable domain in full (rest from reference TRBV7-9 and TRBJ1-4): DTGVSQNPRHKITKRGQNVTFRCDPISEHNRLYWYRQTLGQGPEFLTYFQNEAQLEKSRLLSDRFSAERPKGSFSTLEIQRTEQGDSAMYLCASSFSRGREKLFFGSGTQLSVL.